This T cell receptor (beta chain) was observed in a study of T cell responses to AZD1222 COVID-19 vaccine. Findings and caveats of the study: Most donors were white British, females outnumbered males, and clonal diversity was possibly underestimated. Spike-specific TCR breadth and depth grew following two AZD1222 doses.

Second-dose recipients at about 4 or about 12 weeks were treated as one pooled group. This clone appeared a single time. Its cognate antigen is unknown. CDR3 size: 15 residues. Germline V CDR1 and CDR2: SNHLY, FYNNEI. Trimming stripped 7 bases from V and 0 bases from J, with 12 bases between. The method was immunoSEQ multiplex PCR; TCRdb's version includes in-frame clones alone and lacks a portion of them. The table includes more than 150,000 clones, just over 90% detected once. The receptor was isolated from an adult who received the AZD1222 COVID-19 vaccine. The sequenced sample was peripheral blood, obtained 28 days after the second AZD1222 dose. The chain recombines TRBV2 with TRBJ2-2; D might be TRBD1 (5 bases). CDR3 nucleotide sequence: TGTGCCAGCAAGGAACAGGCTACGAACACCGGGGAGCTGTTTTTT. This codes for CASKEQATNTGELFF.